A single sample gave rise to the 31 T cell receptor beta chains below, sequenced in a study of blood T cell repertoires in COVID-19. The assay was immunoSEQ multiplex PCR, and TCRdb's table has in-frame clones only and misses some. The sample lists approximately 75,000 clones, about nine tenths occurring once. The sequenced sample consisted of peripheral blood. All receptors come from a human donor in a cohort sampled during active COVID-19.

CDR3 bases: TGTGCCAGCAGTTTAATCTTAGACAGGAACACTGAAGCTTTCTTT. This sequence encodes CASSLILDRNTEAFF. The chain recombines TRBV27 with TRBJ1-1; the D gene is possibly TRBD1 (5 bases). Trimming removed 2 bases from V and 1 base from J, with 11 bases in between. CDR1 is MNHEY, CDR2 SMNVEV, per germline (reference sequence). The CDR3 covers 15 residues.

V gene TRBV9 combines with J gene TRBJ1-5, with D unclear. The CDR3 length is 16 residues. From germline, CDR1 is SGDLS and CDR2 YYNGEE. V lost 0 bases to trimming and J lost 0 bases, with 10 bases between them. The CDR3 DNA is TGTGCCAGCAGCGTAGCACCAGGCCTTAGCAATCAGCCCCAGCATTTT. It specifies CASSVAPGLSNQPQHF.

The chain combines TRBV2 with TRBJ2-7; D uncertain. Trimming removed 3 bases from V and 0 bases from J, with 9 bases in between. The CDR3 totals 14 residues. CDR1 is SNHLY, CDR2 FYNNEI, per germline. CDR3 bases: TGTGCCAGCAGTGAGACACTCGTCTCCTACGAGCAGTACTTC. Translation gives CASSETLVSYEQYF. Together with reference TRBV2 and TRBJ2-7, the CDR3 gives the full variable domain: EPEVTQTPSHQVTQMGQEVILRCVPISNHLYFYWYRQILGQKVEFLVSFYNNEISEKSEIFDDQFSVERPDGSNFTLKIRSTKLEDSAMYFCASSETLVSYEQYFGPGTRLTVT.

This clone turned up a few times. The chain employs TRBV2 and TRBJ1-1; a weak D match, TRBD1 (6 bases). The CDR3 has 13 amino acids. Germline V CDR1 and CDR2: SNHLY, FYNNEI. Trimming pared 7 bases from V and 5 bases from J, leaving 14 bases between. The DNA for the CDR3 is TGTGCCAGCACACAGGGTGAGGGGACTGAAGCTTTCTTT. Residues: CASTQGEGTEAFF.

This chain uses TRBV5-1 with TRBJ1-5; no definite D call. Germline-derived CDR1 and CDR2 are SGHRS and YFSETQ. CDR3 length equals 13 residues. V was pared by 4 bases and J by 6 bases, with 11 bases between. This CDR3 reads CASSLLGSQPQHF. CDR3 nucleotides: TGCGCCAGCAGCCTGCTAGGAAGTCAGCCCCAGCATTTT.

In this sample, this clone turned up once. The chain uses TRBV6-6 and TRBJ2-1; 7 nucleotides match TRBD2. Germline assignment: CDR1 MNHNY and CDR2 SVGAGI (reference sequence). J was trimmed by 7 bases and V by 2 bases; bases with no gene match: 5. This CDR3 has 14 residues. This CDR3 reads CASSYAGEVNEQFF. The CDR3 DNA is TGTGCCAGCAGTTACGCGGGGGAAGTAAATGAGCAGTTCTTC.

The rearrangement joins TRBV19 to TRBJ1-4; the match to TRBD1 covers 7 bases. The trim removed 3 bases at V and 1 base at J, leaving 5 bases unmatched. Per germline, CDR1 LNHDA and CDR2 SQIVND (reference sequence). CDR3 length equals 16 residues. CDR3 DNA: TGTGCCAGTAGTATGGGACAGACTATAACTAATGAAAAACTGTTTTTT. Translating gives CASSMGQTITNEKLFF.

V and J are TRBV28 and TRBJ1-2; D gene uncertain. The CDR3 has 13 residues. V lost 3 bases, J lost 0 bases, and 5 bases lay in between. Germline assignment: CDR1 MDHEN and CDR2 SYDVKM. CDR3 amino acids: CASSFTANYGYTF. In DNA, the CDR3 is TGTGCCAGCAGTTTTACAGCTAACTATGGCTACACCTTC.

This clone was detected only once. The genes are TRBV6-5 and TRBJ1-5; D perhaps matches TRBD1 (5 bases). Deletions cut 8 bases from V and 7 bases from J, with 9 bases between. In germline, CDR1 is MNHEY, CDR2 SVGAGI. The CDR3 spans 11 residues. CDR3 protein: CASGGKQPQHF. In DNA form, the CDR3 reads TGTGCCAGCGGGGGGAAGCAGCCCCAGCATTTT.

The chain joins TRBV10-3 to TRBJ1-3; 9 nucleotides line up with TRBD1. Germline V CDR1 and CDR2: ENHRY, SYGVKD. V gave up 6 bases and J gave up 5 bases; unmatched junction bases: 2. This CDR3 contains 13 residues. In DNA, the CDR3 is TGTGCCATCAGGGACAGGGGTAGAAACACCATATATTTT. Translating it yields CAIRDRGRNTIYF.

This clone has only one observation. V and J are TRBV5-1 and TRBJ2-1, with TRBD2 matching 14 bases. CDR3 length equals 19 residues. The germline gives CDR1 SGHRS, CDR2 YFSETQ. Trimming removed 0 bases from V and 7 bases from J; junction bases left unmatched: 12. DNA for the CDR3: TGCGCCAGCAGCTTGGCCAGCTCCGGACTAGCGGGGGGTAGGAATGAGCAGTTCTTC. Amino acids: CASSLASSGLAGGRNEQFF.

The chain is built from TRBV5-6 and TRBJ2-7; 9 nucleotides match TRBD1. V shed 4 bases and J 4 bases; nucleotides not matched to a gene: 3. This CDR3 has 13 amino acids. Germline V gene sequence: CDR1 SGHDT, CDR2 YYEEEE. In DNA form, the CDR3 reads TGTGCCAGCAGCGGGGGGACAGGGTACGAGCAGTACTTC. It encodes CASSGGTGYEQYF.

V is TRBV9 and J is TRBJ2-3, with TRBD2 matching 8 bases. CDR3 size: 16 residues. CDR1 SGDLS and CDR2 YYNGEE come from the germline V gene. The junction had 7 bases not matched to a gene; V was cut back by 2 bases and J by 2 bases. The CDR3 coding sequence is TGTGCCAGCAGCGTCGGGGGGGCGTTCTCCACAGATACGCAGTATTTT. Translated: CASSVGGAFSTDTQYF. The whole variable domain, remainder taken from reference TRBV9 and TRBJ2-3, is DSGVTQTPKHLITATGQRVTLRCSPRSGDLSVYWYQQSLDQGLQFLIQYYNGEERAKGNILERFSAQQFPDLHSELNLSSLELGDSALYFCASSVGGAFSTDTQYFGPGTRLTVL.

The CDR3 bases are TGTGCCAGCAGCGCCCTACAGGGCTACGAGCAGTACTTC. It is translated as CASSALQGYEQYF. The J gene is TRBJ2-7, the V gene TRBV7-9, with a possible D match to TRBD1 (6 bases). CDR3 size: 13 residues. Germline V CDR1 and CDR2: SEHNR, FQNEAQ (reference sequence). The V and J ends lost 5 bases and 3 bases respectively, with 11 bases between them.

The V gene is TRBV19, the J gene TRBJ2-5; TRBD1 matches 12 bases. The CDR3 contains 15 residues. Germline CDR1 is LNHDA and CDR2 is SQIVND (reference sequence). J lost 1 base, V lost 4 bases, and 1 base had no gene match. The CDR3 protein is CASSTGQGAQETQYF. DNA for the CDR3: TGTGCCAGTAGTACGGGACAGGGGGCCCAAGAGACCCAGTACTTC.

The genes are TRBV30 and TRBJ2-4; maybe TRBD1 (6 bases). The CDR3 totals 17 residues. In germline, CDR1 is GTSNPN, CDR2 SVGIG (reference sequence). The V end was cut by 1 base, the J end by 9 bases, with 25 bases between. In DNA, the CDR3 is TGTGCCTGGAGTGCCCGGCGGACAGTCGGGTCGGCGTCCATTCAGTACTTC. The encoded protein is CAWSARRTVGSASIQYF.

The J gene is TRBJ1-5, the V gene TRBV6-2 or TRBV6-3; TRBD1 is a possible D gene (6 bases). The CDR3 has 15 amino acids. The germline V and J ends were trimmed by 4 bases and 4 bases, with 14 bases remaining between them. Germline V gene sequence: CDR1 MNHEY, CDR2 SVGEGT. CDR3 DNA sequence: TGTGCCAGCAGTTTCCGAGGGGGGGGGAATCAGCCCCAGCATTTT. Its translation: CASSFRGGGNQPQHF.

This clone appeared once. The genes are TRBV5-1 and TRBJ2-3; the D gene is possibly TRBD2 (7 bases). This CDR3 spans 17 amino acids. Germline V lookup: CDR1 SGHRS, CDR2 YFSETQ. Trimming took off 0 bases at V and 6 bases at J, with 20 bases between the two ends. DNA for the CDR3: TGCGCCAGCAGCTTGGCCCCTGGTGGGGGGGGCCCGGATACGCAGTATTTT. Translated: CASSLAPGGGGPDTQYF.

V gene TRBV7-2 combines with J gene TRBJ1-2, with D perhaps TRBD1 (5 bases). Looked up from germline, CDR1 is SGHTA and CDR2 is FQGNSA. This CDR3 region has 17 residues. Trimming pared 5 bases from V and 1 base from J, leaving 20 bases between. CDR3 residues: CASSPLGYQGLNYGYTF. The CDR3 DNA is TGTGCCAGCAGCCCGTTGGGCTATCAGGGACTTAACTATGGCTACACCTTC.

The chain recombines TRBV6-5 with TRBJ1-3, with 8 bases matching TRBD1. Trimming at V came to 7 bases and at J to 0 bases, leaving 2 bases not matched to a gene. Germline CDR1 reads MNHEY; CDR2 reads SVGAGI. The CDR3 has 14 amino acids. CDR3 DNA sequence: TGTGCCAGCAAGGGACAGGACTCTGGAAACACCATATATTTT. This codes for CASKGQDSGNTIYF.

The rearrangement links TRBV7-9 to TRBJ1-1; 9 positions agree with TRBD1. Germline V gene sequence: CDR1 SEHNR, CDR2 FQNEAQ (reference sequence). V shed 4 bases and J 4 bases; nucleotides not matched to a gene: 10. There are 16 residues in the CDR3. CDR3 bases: TGTGCCAGCAGCTCCGCTGGGGGACAGGGATTCACTGAAGCTTTCTTT. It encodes CASSSAGGQGFTEAFF.

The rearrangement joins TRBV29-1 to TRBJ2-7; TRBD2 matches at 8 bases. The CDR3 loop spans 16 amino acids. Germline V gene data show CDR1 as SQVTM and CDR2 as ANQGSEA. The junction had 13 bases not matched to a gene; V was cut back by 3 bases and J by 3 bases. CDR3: CSVDGGAGGGLYEQYF. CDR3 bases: TGCAGCGTTGATGGGGGTGCGGGCGGGGGGCTCTACGAGCAGTACTTC.

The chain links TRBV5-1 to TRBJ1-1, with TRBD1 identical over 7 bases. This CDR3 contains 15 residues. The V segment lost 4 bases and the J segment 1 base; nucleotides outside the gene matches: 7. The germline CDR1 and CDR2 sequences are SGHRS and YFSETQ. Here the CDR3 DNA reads TGCGCCAGCAGCCGAGACGGGACAGCGAACACTGAAGCTTTCTTT. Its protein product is CASSRDGTANTEAFF.

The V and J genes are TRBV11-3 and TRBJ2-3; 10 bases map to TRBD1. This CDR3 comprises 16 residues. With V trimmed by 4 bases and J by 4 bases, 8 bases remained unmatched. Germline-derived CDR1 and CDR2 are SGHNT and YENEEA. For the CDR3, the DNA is TGTGCCAGCAGCTCCGGGACAGGGGTTTACGCAGATACGCAGTATTTT. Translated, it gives CASSSGTGVYADTQYF.

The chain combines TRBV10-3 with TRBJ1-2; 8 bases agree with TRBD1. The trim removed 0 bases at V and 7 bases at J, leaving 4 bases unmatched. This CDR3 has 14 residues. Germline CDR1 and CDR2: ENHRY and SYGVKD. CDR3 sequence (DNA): TGTGCCATCAGTGAGTCCGGACAGGGTAGTGGCTACACCTTC. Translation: CAISESGQGSGYTF.

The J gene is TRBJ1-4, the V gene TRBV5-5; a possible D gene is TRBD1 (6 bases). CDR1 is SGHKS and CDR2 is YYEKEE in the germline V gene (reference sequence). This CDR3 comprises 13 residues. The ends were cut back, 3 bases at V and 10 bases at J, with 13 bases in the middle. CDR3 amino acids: CASSSGVQGKLFF. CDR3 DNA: TGTGCCAGCAGCTCAGGGGTACAGGGAAAACTGTTTTTT.

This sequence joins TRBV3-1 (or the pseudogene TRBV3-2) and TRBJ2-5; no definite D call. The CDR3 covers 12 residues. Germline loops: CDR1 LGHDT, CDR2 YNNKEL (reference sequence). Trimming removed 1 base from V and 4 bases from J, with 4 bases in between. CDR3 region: CASSQAGETQYF. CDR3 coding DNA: TGTGCCAGCAGCCAAGCCGGAGAGACCCAGTACTTC.

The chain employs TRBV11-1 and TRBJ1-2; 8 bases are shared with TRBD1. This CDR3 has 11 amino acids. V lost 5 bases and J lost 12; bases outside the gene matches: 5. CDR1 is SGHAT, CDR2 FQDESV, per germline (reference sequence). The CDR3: CASSLGTGHTF. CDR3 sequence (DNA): TGTGCCAGCAGCCTTGGGACAGGTCACACCTTC.

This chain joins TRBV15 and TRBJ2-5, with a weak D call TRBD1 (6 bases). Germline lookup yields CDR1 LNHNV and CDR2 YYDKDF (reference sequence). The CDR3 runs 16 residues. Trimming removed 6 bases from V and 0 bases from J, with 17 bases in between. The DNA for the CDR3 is TGTGCCACCAGTACACCCCAGGGGCGAAACCAAGAGACCCAGTACTTC. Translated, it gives CATSTPQGRNQETQYF.

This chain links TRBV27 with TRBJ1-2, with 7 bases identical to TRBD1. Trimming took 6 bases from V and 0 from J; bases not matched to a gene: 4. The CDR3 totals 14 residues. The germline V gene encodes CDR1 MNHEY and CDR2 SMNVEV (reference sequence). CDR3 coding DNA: TGTGCCAGCAGGATACAGGGGACTAACTATGGCTACACCTTC. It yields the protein CASRIQGTNYGYTF.

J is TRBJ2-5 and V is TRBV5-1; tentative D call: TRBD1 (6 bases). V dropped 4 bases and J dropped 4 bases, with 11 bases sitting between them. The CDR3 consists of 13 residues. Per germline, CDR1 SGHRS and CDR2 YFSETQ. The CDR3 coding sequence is TGCGCCAGCAGCCGCGACAGGTTAGAGACCCAGTACTTC. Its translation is CASSRDRLETQYF.